This paragraph reports one T cell receptor beta chain. Its antigen is still unknown. This entry belongs to a study of CXCR3-negative and CXCR3-positive naive CD8 T cells. General study results and limits: Compared with CXCR3-negative naive cells, CXCR3-positive naive cells showed more hydrophobic TRB CDR3s.

From germline, CDR1 is SGHTA and CDR2 FQGNSA. The length of the CDR3 is 14 residues. The TRB cDNA libraries were prepared by 5' RACE with UMI labels. For each CDR3 protein, TCRdb gives one entry from its re-call of the 5' RACE reads, without DNA. The sample data list some 140,000 distinct CDR3 sequences. The chain is built from TRBV7-2 and TRBJ1-1. The TCR comes from a human donor in good health. Some clones in this sample may be carry-over from other donors' samples. Sequenced input: naive CXCR3+ CD8+ T cells from blood. Subset: CD45RO-CCR7+CD27+CD95- naive CD8+ T cells expressing CXCR3 (TNR3+). Here the CDR3 reads CASSLGVGQDKAFF.